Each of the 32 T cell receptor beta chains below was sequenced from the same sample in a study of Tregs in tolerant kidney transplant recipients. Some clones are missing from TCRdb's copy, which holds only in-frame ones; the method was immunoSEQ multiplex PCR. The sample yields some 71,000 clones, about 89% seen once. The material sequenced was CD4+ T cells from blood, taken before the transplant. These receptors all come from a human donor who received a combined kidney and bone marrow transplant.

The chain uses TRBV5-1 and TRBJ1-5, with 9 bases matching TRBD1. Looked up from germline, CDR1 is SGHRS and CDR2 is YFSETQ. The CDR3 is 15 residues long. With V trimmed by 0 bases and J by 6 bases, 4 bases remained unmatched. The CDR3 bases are TGCGCCAGCAGCTTGGGACAGGGACAGGGTCAGCCCCAGCATTTT. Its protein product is CASSLGQGQGQPQHF.

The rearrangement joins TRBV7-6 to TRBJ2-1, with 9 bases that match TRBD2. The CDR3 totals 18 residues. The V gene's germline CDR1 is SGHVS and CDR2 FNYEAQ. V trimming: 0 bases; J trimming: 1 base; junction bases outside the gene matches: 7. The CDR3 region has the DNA TGTGCCAGCAGCTTAGCACGTCTAGCGGGACAATCCTACAATGAGCAGTTCTTC. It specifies CASSLARLAGQSYNEQFF.

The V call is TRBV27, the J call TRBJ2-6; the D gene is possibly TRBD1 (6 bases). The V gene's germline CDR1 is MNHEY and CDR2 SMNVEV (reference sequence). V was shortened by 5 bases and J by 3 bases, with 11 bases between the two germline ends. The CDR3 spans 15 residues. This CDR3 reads CASSTQGLGANVLTF. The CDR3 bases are TGTGCCAGCAGTACACAGGGTCTTGGGGCCAACGTCCTGACTTTC.

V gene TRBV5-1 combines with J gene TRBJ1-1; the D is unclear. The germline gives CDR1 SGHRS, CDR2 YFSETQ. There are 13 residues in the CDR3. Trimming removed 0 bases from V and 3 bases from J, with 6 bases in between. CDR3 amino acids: CASSLDGDTEAFF. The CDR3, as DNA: TGCGCCAGCAGCTTGGACGGGGACACTGAAGCTTTCTTT. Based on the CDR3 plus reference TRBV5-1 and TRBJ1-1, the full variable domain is KAGVTQTPRYLIKTRGQQVTLSCSPISGHRSVSWYQQTPGQGLQFLFEYFSETQRNKGNFPGRFSGRQFSNSRSEMNVSTLELGDSALYLCASSLDGDTEAFFGQGTRLTVV.

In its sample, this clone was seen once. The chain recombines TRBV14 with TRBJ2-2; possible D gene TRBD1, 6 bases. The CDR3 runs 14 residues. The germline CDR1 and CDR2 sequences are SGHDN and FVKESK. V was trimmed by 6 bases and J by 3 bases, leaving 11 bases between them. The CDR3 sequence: CASSTTGHTGELFF. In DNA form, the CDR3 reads TGTGCCAGCAGTACTACAGGGCACACCGGGGAGCTGTTTTTT.

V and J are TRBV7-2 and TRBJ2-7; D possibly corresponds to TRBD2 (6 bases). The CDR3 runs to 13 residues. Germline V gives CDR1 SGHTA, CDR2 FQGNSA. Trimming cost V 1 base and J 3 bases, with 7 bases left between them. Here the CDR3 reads CASSLVRGYEQYF. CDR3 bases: TGTGCCAGCAGCTTAGTGCGGGGCTACGAGCAGTACTTC.

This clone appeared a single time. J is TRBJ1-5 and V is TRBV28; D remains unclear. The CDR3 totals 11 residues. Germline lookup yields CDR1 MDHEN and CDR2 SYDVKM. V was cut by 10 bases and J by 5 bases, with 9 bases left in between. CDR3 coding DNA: TGTGCCACCGCCACTGATCAGCCCCAGCATTTT. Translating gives CATATDQPQHF.

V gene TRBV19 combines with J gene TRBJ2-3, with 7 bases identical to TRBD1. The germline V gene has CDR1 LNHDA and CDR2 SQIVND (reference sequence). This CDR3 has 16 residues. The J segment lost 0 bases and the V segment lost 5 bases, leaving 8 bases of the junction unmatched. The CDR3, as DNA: TGTGCCAGTAGTCCCGGACAGGATGCTAGCACAGATACGCAGTATTTT. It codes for CASSPGQDASTDTQYF.

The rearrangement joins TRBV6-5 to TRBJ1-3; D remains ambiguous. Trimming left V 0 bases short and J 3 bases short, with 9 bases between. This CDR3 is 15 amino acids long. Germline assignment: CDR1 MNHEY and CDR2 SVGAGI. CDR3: CASSYSRVGGNTIYF. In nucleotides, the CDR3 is TGTGCCAGCAGTTACTCGCGGGTCGGTGGAAACACCATATATTTT.

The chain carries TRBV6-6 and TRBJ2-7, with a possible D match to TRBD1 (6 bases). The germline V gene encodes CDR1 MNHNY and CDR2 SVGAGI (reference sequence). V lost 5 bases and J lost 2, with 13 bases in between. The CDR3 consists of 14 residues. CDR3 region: CASSPRDTTYEQYF. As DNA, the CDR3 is TGTGCCAGCAGTCCCCGGGACACCACCTACGAGCAGTACTTC.

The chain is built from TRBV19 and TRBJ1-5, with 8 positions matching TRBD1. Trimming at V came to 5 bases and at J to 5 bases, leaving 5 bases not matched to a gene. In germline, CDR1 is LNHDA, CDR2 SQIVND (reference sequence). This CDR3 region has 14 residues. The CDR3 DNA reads TGTGCCAGTAGTTTCGACAGGGGCGATCAGCCCCAGCATTTT. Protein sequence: CASSFDRGDQPQHF.

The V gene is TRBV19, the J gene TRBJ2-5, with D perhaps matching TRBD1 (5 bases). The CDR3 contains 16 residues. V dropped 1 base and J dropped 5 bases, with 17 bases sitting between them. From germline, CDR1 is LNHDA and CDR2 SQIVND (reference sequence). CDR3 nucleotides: TGTGCCAGTAGTATAGGGACACAGGAACTCGGGGAGACCCAGTACTTC. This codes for CASSIGTQELGETQYF.

CDR3 amino acids: CASSLSALAGYNEQFF. The CDR3 DNA follows: TGTGCCAGCAGCTTGAGTGCATTAGCGGGCTACAATGAGCAGTTCTTC. The chain is built from TRBV5-4 and TRBJ2-1; TRBD2 matches 7 bases. V was clipped by 1 base and J by 3 bases; unmatched bases: 7. The CDR3 loop spans 16 amino acids. In germline, CDR1 is SGHNT, CDR2 YYREEE (reference sequence).

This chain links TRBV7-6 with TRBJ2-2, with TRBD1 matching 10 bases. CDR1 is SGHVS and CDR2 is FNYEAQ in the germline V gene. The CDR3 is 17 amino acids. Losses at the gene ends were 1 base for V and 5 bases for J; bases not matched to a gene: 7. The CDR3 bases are TGTGCCAGCAGCTTAGTTAGTTGGACAGGGGGTACCGGGGAGCTGTTTTTT. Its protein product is CASSLVSWTGGTGELFF.

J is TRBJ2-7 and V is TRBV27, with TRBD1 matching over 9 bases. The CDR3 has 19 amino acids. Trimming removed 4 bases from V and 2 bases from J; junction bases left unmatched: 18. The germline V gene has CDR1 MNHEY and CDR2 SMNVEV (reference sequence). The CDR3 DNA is TGTGCCAGCAGTTATAGGAGTGGGACAGGGTCTCATTATACCTACGAGCAGTACTTC. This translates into CASSYRSGTGSHYTYEQYF.

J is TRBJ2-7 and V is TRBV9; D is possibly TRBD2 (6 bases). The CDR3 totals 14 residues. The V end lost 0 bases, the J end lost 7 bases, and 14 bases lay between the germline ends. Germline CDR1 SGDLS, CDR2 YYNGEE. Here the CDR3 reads CASSVDRGLDEQYF. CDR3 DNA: TGTGCCAGCAGCGTAGATCGGGGGTTAGATGAGCAGTACTTC.

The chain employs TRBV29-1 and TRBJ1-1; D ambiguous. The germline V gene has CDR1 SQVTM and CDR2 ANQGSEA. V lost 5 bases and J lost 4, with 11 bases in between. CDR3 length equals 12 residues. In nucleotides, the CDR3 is TGCAGCGTTACCTTTCGGAGCACTGAAGCTTTCTTT. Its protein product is CSVTFRSTEAFF.

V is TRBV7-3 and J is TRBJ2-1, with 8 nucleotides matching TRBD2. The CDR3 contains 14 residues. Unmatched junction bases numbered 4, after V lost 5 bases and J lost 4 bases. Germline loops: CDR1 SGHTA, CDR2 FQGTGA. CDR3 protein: CASSSGSSYNEQFF. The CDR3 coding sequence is TGTGCCAGCAGCAGCGGGAGTAGTTACAATGAGCAGTTCTTC. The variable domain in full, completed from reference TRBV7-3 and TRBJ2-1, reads GAGVSQTPSNKVTEKGKYVELRCDPISGHTALYWYRQSLGQGPEFLIYFQGTGAADDSGLPNDRFFAVRPEGSVSTLKIQRTERGDSAVYLCASSSGSSYNEQFFGPGTRLTVL.

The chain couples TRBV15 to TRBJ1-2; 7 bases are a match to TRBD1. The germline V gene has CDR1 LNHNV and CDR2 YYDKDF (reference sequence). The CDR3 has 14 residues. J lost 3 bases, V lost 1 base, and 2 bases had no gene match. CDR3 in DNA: TGTGCCACCAGCAGAGGACAGGGAGACTATGGCTACACCTTC. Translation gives CATSRGQGDYGYTF.

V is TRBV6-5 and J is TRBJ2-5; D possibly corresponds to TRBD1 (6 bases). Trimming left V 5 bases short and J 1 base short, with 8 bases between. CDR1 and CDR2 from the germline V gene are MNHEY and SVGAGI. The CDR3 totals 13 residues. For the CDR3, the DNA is TGTGCCAGCAGTCGGACAGCCCAAGAGACCCAGTACTTC. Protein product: CASSRTAQETQYF.

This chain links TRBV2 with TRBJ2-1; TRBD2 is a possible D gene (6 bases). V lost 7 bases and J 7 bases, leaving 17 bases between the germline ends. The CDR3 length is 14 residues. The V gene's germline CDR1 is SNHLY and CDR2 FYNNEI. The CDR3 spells CASIRGLLGNEQFF. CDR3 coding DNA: TGTGCCAGCATTAGGGGACTTTTGGGGAATGAGCAGTTCTTC.

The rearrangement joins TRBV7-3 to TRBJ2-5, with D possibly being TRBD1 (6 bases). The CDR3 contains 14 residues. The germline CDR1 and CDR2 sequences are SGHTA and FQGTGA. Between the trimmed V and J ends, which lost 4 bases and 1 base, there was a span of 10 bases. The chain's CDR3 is CASSSPGVQETQYF. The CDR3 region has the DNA TGTGCCAGCAGCTCCCCAGGGGTCCAAGAGACCCAGTACTTC. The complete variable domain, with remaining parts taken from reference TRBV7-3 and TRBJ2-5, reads GAGVSQTPSNKVTEKGKYVELRCDPISGHTALYWYRQSLGQGPEFLIYFQGTGAADDSGLPNDRFFAVRPEGSVSTLKIQRTERGDSAVYLCASSSPGVQETQYFGPGTRLLVL.

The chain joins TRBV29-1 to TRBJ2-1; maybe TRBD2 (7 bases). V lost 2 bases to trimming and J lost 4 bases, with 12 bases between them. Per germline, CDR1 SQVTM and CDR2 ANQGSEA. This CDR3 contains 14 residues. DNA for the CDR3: TGCAGCGTTGAAAGGGGGGAGGGATACAATGAGCAGTTCTTC. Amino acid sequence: CSVERGEGYNEQFF.

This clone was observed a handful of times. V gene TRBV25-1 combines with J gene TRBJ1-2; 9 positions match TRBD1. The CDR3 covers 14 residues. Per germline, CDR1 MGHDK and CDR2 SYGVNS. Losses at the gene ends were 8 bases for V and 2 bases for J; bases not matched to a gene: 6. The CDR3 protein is CASRGTGWNYGYTF. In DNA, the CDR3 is TGTGCCAGCCGGGGGACAGGGTGGAACTATGGCTACACCTTC.

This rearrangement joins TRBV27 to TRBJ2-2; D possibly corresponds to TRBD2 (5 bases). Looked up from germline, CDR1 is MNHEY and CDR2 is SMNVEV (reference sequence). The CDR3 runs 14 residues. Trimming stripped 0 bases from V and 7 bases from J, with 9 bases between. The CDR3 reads CASSLSGENGELFF. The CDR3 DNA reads TGTGCCAGCAGTTTATCGGGAGAAAACGGGGAGCTGTTTTTT.

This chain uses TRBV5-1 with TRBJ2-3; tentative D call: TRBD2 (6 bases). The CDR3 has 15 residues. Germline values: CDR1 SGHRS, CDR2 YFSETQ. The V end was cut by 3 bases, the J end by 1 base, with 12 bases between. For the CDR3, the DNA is TGCGCCAGCAGCTCCGAGCGGGTTGGCACAGATACGCAGTATTTT. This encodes CASSSERVGTDTQYF.

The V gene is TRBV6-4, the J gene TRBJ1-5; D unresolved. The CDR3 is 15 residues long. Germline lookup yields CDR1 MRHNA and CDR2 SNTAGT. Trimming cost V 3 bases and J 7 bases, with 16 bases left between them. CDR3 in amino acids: CASSEDPGLGQPQHF. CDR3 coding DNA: TGTGCCAGCAGTGAGGACCCCGGACTGGGACAGCCCCAGCATTTT.

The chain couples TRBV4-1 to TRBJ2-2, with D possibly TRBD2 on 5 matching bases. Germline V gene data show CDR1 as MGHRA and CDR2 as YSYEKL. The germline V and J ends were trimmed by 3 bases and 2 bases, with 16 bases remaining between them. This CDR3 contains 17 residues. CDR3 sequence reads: CASSQLARTFNTGELFF. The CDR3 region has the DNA TGCGCCAGCAGCCAGTTGGCACGGACTTTCAACACCGGGGAGCTGTTTTTT.

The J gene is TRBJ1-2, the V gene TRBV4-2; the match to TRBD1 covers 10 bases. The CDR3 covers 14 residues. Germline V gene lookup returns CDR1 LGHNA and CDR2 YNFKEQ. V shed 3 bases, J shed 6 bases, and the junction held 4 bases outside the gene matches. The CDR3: CASSHPGTGDGYTF. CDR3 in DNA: TGTGCCAGCAGCCACCCCGGGACAGGGGATGGCTACACCTTC.

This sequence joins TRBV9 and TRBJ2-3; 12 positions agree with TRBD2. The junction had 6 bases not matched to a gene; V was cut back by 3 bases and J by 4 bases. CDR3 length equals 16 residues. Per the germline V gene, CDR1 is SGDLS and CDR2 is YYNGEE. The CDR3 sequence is CASSASLAGGSDTQYF. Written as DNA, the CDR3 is TGTGCCAGCAGCGCCTCACTAGCGGGAGGATCAGATACGCAGTATTTT.

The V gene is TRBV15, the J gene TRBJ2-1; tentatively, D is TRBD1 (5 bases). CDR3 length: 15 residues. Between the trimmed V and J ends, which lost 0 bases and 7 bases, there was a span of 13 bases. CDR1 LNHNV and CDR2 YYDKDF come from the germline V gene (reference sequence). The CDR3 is CATSRDLGQGNEQFF. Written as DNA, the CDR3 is TGTGCCACCAGCAGAGATTTGGGGCAGGGTAATGAGCAGTTCTTC.

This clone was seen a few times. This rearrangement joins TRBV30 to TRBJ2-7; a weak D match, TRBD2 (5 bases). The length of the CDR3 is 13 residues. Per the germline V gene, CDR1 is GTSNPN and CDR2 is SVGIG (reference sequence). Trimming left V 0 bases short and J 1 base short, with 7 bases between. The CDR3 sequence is CAWSVRGSYEQYF. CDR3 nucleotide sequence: TGTGCCTGGAGTGTACGGGGTTCCTACGAGCAGTACTTC.